Below, 4 T cell receptor beta chains from the same sample are listed, as sequenced in a study of blood T cell repertoires in COVID-19. Generated by immunoSEQ multiplex PCR, the TCRdb table keeps only in-frame clones and is missing some. The sample has 250,000 to 300,000 clones; about three quarters are singletons. The source material was peripheral blood. These receptor sequences come from a woman of 80 years or more with acute or convalescent COVID-19.

This sequence joins TRBV29-1 and TRBJ2-7; 12 nucleotides agree with TRBD1. V was clipped by 2 bases and J by 4 bases; unmatched bases: 6. Germline V gene sequence: CDR1 SQVTM, CDR2 ANQGSEA. This CDR3 comprises 15 residues. The CDR3 reads CSVELGTGGGYEQYF. The DNA of the CDR3 is TGCAGCGTTGAATTAGGGACAGGGGGCGGGTACGAGCAGTACTTC.

The V gene is TRBV14, the J gene TRBJ2-7; 12 positions match TRBD1. The germline gives CDR1 SGHDN, CDR2 FVKESK. The CDR3 is 15 residues long. The V and J ends lost 1 base and 9 bases, in that order; junction bases with no gene match: 7. The CDR3 nucleotides read TGTGCCAGCAGCCAAGGAACCGGGACAGGGGGCGCGCAGTACTTC. This codes for CASSQGTGTGGAQYF.

The gene calls are TRBV5-1 and TRBJ2-2; TRBD2 aligns across 8 bases. Germline loops: CDR1 SGHRS, CDR2 YFSETQ. The junction had 2 bases not matched to a gene; V was cut back by 2 bases and J by 5 bases. There are 14 residues in the CDR3. This CDR3 reads CASSFSGKTGELFF. CDR3 DNA: TGCGCCAGCAGCTTTAGCGGGAAGACCGGGGAGCTGTTTTTT.

The chain couples TRBV18 to TRBJ2-7, with 9 bases lining up with TRBD1. The CDR3 is 15 amino acids. In germline, CDR1 is KGHSH, CDR2 LQKENI. The V segment lost 2 bases and the J segment 4 bases; nucleotides outside the gene matches: 6. Here the CDR3 reads CASSPASGTGYEQYF. Here the CDR3 DNA reads TGTGCCAGCTCACCAGCCTCCGGGACAGGGTACGAGCAGTACTTC.